What follows are 32 T cell receptor beta chains derived from one specimen sequenced in a study of T cell repertoires in cytomegalovirus infection. From the reads, TCRdb called clonotypes with MiXCR, one entry per CDR3 protein. The sample consists of some 240,000 distinct CDR3 sequences, about 15% of them appearing once. The sequenced sample consisted of CD8+ T cells from PBMCs. All receptors come from a human donor in good health (CMV status not recorded). Some clones in this sample may be carry-over from other donors' samples.

This clonotype turned up a few times. This chain joins TRBV20-1 and TRBJ2-3; 7 bases line up with TRBD2. V was pared by 0 bases and J by 4 bases, with 7 bases of the junction left unmatched. The germline V gene has CDR1 DFQATT and CDR2 SNEGSKA (reference sequence). This CDR3 region has 15 residues. DNA for the CDR3: TGCAGTGCTAGAGATTCGGGGGGAAGGCCAGATACGCAGTATTTT. Protein sequence: CSARDSGGRPDTQYF.

This clonotype has just a few counts. This chain uses TRBV20-1 with TRBJ2-7; 8 positions agree with TRBD2. The germline V gene encodes CDR1 DFQATT and CDR2 SNEGSKA (reference sequence). V lost 0 bases to trimming and J lost 6 bases; unmatched junction nucleotides: 7. This CDR3 contains 14 residues. Here the CDR3 reads CSARDVTAGVEQYF. CDR3 sequence (DNA): TGCAGTGCTAGAGATGTTACAGCGGGGGTCGAGCAGTACTTC.

This clonotype was observed a few times. V is TRBV20-1 and J is TRBJ1-2, with D unresolved. Trimming stripped 3 bases from V and 6 bases from J, with 11 bases between. Per the germline V gene, CDR1 is DFQATT and CDR2 is SNEGSKA (reference sequence). The CDR3 is 12 amino acids. The CDR3 DNA reads TGCAGTGCTAGCCCCAGGTACGATGGCTACACCTTC. Protein sequence: CSASPRYDGYTF.

This clonotype came up many times. The V call is TRBV7-8, the J call TRBJ2-2; the D gene is possibly TRBD2 (5 bases). The V and J ends lost 1 base and 4 bases respectively, with 16 bases between them. CDR3 length: 17 residues. The germline V gene has CDR1 SGHVS and CDR2 FQNEAQ. CDR3 coding DNA: TGTGCCAGCAGCTTAGTTTCCTTAAGCGGAGGCACCGGGGAGCTGTTTTTT. It specifies CASSLVSLSGGTGELFF.

J is TRBJ1-1 and V is TRBV19, with TRBD1 matching over 8 bases. The CDR3 runs 14 residues. V shed 6 bases, J shed 6 bases, and the junction held 9 bases outside the gene matches. Germline V CDR1 and CDR2: LNHDA, SQIVND (reference sequence). The CDR3 DNA reads as TGTGCCAGTAGGTGGACAGGGCGGATGTCTGAAGCTTTCTTT. Residues: CASRWTGRMSEAFF.

This clonotype has a handful of counts. The genes are TRBV28 and TRBJ1-5; the D is unclear. The germline V gene has CDR1 MDHEN and CDR2 SYDVKM. Trimming stripped 3 bases from V and 4 bases from J, with 19 bases between. The CDR3 runs to 17 residues. CDR3 DNA sequence: TGTGCCAGCAGTTTCCCACTTGGGAGGACCCATAATCAGCCCCAGCATTTT. Translating it yields CASSFPLGRTHNQPQHF.

This clonotype was counted many times. The rearrangement links TRBV6-6 to TRBJ1-2; 7 bases map to TRBD1. Unmatched junction bases numbered 11, after V lost 10 bases and J lost 6 bases. The CDR3 covers 13 residues. CDR1 is MNHNY and CDR2 is SVGAGI in the germline V gene (reference sequence). CDR3 in DNA: TGTGCCATCCGGACAGGTGGAATTGATGGCTACACCTTC. It translates to CAIRTGGIDGYTF.

This clonotype has a count of ten or more. One end of the junction fails to match germline, which may point to a read error. The gene calls are TRBV5-1 and TRBJ1-1; 8 bases agree with TRBD1. The CDR3 runs 14 residues. The germline CDR1 and CDR2 sequences are SGHRS and YFSETQ. The CDR3 here is CASSSGQGNTEAFF. CDR3 DNA sequence: TGTGCCAGCAGCTCTGGACAGGGTAACACTGAAGCTTTCTTT.

This chain connects TRBV19 to TRBJ1-1; 9 bases map to TRBD1. Looked up from germline, CDR1 is LNHDA and CDR2 is SQIVND (reference sequence). The CDR3 has 14 amino acids. The junction had 7 bases not matched to a gene; V was cut back by 6 bases and J by 5 bases. The CDR3 DNA sequence: TGTGCCAGTAGCGACCGGACAGGGGTTACTGAAGCTTTCTTT. It translates to CASSDRTGVTEAFF. Filled out from reference TRBV19 and TRBJ1-1, the complete variable domain reads DGGITQSPKYLFRKEGQNVTLSCEQNLNHDAMYWYRQDPGQGLRLIYYSQIVNDFQKGDIAEGYSVSREKKESFPLTVTSAQKNPTAFYLCASSDRTGVTEAFFGQGTRLTVV.

This clonotype has a handful of counts. The rearrangement links TRBV5-1 to TRBJ2-5, with 13 positions matching TRBD2. The CDR3 is made up of 16 amino acids. The germline V gene encodes CDR1 SGHRS and CDR2 YFSETQ. V dropped 3 bases and J dropped 3; count of bases not matched to a gene: 5. The DNA of the CDR3 is TGCGCCAGCAGCTGGACTAGCGGGGGCCCGAAAGAGACCCAGTACTTC. As protein: CASSWTSGGPKETQYF.

This clonotype was recorded a few times. The V and J genes are TRBV29-1 and TRBJ2-3, with TRBD2 identical over 15 bases. This CDR3 contains 20 residues. V lost 0 bases and J lost 0; bases outside the gene matches: 10. Germline V gene data show CDR1 as SQVTM and CDR2 as ANQGSEA. Here the CDR3 DNA reads TGCAGCGTTGAAGATCTAGGACTAGCGGGGGGGTCGCCTAGCACAGATACGCAGTATTTT. Its translation is CSVEDLGLAGGSPSTDTQYF.

The count of this clonotype is one. The chain carries TRBV5-1 and TRBJ2-4; D could derive from TRBD1 or TRBD2 (5 bases each). The V end lost 0 bases, the J end lost 5 bases, and 9 bases lay between the germline ends. From germline, CDR1 is SGHRS and CDR2 YFSETQ. The CDR3 is 14 amino acids. Here the CDR3 DNA reads TGCGCCAGCAGCTTGGGCCAGGGACAAAACATTCAGTACTTC. It codes for CASSLGQGQNIQYF.

This clonotype showed up many times. The chain couples TRBV7-9 to TRBJ2-7, with D possibly called TRBD1 or TRBD2 (5 bases each). This CDR3 region has 15 residues. Per the germline V gene, CDR1 is SEHNR and CDR2 is FQNEAQ (reference sequence). The V end lost 5 bases, the J end lost 5 bases, and 19 bases lay between the germline ends. CDR3 amino acids: CASSPPREGVHEQYF. The DNA for the CDR3 is TGTGCCAGCAGCCCTCCCCGGGAAGGGGTCCACGAGCAGTACTTC.

This clonotype has ten or more counts. The chain couples TRBV7-2 to TRBJ2-1; 9 bases are shared with TRBD1. The germline V gene has CDR1 SGHTA and CDR2 FQGNSA. The ends lost 3 bases at V and 1 base at J; junction bases unmatched: 1. The CDR3 sequence is 15 residues long. The CDR3 bases are TGTGCCAGCAGCTTGGGACAGGGATCCTACAATGAGCAGTTCTTC. Its protein product is CASSLGQGSYNEQFF.

There are a few counts of this clonotype. The V and J genes are TRBV7-8 and TRBJ2-3; 7 nucleotides match TRBD2. This CDR3 contains 14 residues. V shed 5 bases, J shed 2 bases, and the junction held 4 bases outside the gene matches. Germline lookup yields CDR1 SGHVS and CDR2 FQNEAQ. This CDR3 reads CASSPSGVTDTQYF. CDR3 nucleotide sequence: TGTGCCAGCAGCCCAAGCGGGGTCACAGATACGCAGTATTTT.

At least ten counts were recorded for this clonotype. The chain links TRBV6-5 to TRBJ1-5, with D uncertain. Trimming removed 6 bases from V and 3 bases from J, with 15 bases in between. The germline CDR1 and CDR2 sequences are MNHEY and SVGAGI. This CDR3 has 15 residues. CDR3 coding DNA: TGTGCCAGCAGCACTAACCCGGTTCTCAATCAGCCCCAGCATTTT. Translated: CASSTNPVLNQPQHF.

This clonotype was seen repeatedly, ten times or more. The chain is built from TRBV7-8 and TRBJ1-1, with 8 nucleotides matching TRBD1. Per germline, CDR1 SGHVS and CDR2 FQNEAQ. The CDR3 extends over 15 amino acids. V gave up 3 bases and J gave up 0 bases; unmatched junction bases: 3. Here the CDR3 reads CASSFRQGMNTEAFF. CDR3 nucleotide sequence: TGTGCCAGCAGCTTCCGACAGGGGATGAACACTGAAGCTTTCTTT.

This clonotype was observed many times. The CDR3 sequence is CASSLGQGAGEQFF. CDR3 DNA: TGTGCCAGCAGCCTTGGGCAGGGAGCGGGCGAGCAGTTCTTC. This sequence joins TRBV28 and TRBJ2-1; D is perhaps TRBD2 (6 bases). The V and J ends lost 6 bases and 10 bases respectively, with 19 bases between them. The CDR3 is 14 residues long. Germline V gene lookup returns CDR1 MDHEN and CDR2 SYDVKM.

Ten or more counts support this clonotype. The V and J genes are TRBV7-8 and TRBJ1-1, with TRBD1 matching over 8 bases. Germline V gene sequence: CDR1 SGHVS, CDR2 FQNEAQ. With 4 bases clipped from V and 0 bases from J, the junction kept 4 bases outside the gene matches. This CDR3 is built from 15 residues. CDR3 in DNA: TGTGCCAGCAGCTCCTGGACAGGGATGAACACTGAAGCTTTCTTT. It yields the protein CASSSWTGMNTEAFF.

The gene calls are TRBV28 and TRBJ1-4; 12 bases match TRBD1. The CDR3 has 14 amino acids. V was clipped by 5 bases and J by 10 bases; unmatched bases: 5. CDR1 and CDR2 (germline): MDHEN, SYDVKM. CDR3 region: CASSMGQGARKLFF. The CDR3 coding sequence is TGTGCCAGCAGTATGGGACAGGGGGCCCGAAAACTGTTTTTT.

The chain joins TRBV29-1 to TRBJ1-1, with TRBD1 as a possible D gene (6 bases). The germline V gene has CDR1 SQVTM and CDR2 ANQGSEA. The CDR3 is made up of 11 amino acids. V was clipped by 4 bases and J by 9 bases, with 12 bases between them. The CDR3 spells CSVGETGQAFF. CDR3 DNA sequence: TGCAGCGTTGGTGAGACAGGCCAAGCTTTCTTT. The full variable domain, rest sourced from reference TRBV29-1 and TRBJ1-1, is SAVISQKPSRDICQRGTSLTIQCQVDSQVTMMFWYRQQPGQSLTLIATANQGSEATYESGFVIDKFPISRPNLTFSTLTVSNMSPEDSSIYLCSVGETGQAFFGQGTRLTVV.

The chain links TRBV4-2 to TRBJ2-7; 7 bases line up with TRBD1. Germline CDR1 is LGHNA and CDR2 is YNFKEQ. The ends lost 4 bases at V and 1 base at J; junction bases unmatched: 4. The CDR3 covers 14 residues. The CDR3 sequence is CASSPYRGSYEQYF. CDR3 coding DNA: TGTGCCAGCAGCCCATACAGGGGATCCTACGAGCAGTACTTC.

The chain is built from TRBV12-3 or TRBV12-4 and TRBJ1-5, with 9 bases lining up with TRBD1. V shed 0 bases and J 7 bases; nucleotides not matched to a gene: 4. The CDR3 is 15 residues long. The CDR3 here is CASSLAGQGTQPQHF. CDR3 coding DNA: TGTGCCAGCAGTTTAGCGGGACAGGGCACGCAGCCCCAGCATTTT.

This clonotype appeared a few times. The chain employs TRBV28 and TRBJ1-5, with 7 bases lining up with TRBD1. The length of the CDR3 is 15 residues. Germline values: CDR1 MDHEN, CDR2 SYDVKM. With 3 bases clipped from V and 2 bases from J, the junction kept 4 bases outside the gene matches. As DNA, the CDR3 is TGTGCCAGCAGTTTCTATGGACAGGGCAATCAGCCCCAGCATTTT. Protein product: CASSFYGQGNQPQHF.

V usage is TRBV4-3 and J usage is TRBJ1-5; no definite D call. The CDR3 has 18 amino acids. Germline lookup yields CDR1 LGHNA and CDR2 YSLEER. Trimming removed 0 bases from V and 0 bases from J, with 15 bases in between. CDR3 sequence (DNA): TGCGCCAGCAGCCAAGATCGCCGAATTCGGGATAGCAATCAGCCCCAGCATTTT. It encodes CASSQDRRIRDSNQPQHF.

This clonotype came up many times. The chain carries TRBV7-9 and TRBJ2-7; TRBD1 aligns across 9 bases. CDR1 SEHNR and CDR2 FQNEAQ come from the germline V gene (reference sequence). This CDR3 region has 13 residues. Trimming cost V 6 bases and J 5 bases; bases outside gene matches: 5. CDR3 coding DNA: TGTGCCAGCAGACCCCGGACAGGGGACGAGCAGTACTTC. Translation: CASRPRTGDEQYF. The full variable domain, with the rest looked up from reference TRBV7-9 and TRBJ2-7, is DTGVSQNPRHKITKRGQNVTFRCDPISEHNRLYWYRQTLGQGPEFLTYFQNEAQLEKSRLLSDRFSAERPKGSFSTLEIQRTEQGDSAMYLCASRPRTGDEQYFGPGTRLTVT.

The chain has TRBV27 and TRBJ2-2, with TRBD2 matching 8 bases. The CDR3 loop spans 18 amino acids. V gave up 3 bases and J gave up 4 bases; unmatched junction bases: 13. CDR1 is MNHEY and CDR2 is SMNVEV in the germline V gene (reference sequence). The CDR3, as DNA: TGTGCCAGCAGTTTCCCCACCTTGGGCGGGGGGATCACCGGGGAGCTGTTTTTT. As protein: CASSFPTLGGGITGELFF.

This clonotype was counted between two and nine times. V and J are TRBV28 and TRBJ2-7; 8 bases map to TRBD1. Germline V lookup: CDR1 MDHEN, CDR2 SYDVKM. Germline trimming cut 3 bases from V and 1 base from J; bases unmatched to any gene: 20. The CDR3 is 20 amino acids. Here the CDR3 DNA reads TGTGCCAGCAGTTTGGGAGATATAATTCAAGCGACAGGGGTTTCCTACGAGCAGTACTTC. Encoded protein: CASSLGDIIQATGVSYEQYF. Complete variable domain (other parts from reference TRBV28 and TRBJ2-7): DVKVTQSSRYLVKRTGEKVFLECVQDMDHENMFWYRQDPGLGLRLIYFSYDVKMKEKGDIPEGYSVSREKKERFSLILESASTNQTSMYLCASSLGDIIQATGVSYEQYFGPGTRLTVT.

This clonotype has only a few counts. CDR3 sequence reads: CASSLGSGPGSSYEQYF. In DNA form, the CDR3 reads TGTGCCAGCAGTTTGGGGTCCGGCCCAGGGTCCTCCTACGAGCAGTACTTC. V gene TRBV12-3 or TRBV12-4 combines with J gene TRBJ2-7; TRBD1 is a possible D gene (5 bases). This CDR3 is 17 amino acids long. V was clipped by 3 bases and J by 0 bases, with 18 bases between them.

This clonotype was counted between two and nine times. A clone one base away is much larger, so this may be a read error. This chain joins TRBV27 and TRBJ1-5, with 8 bases identical to TRBD1. V gave up 4 bases and J gave up 5 bases; unmatched junction bases: 4. The CDR3 sequence is 14 residues long. Germline V gives CDR1 MNHEY, CDR2 SMNVEV (reference sequence). The CDR3, as DNA: TGTGCCAGCAGTTACGGACAGGGCGATCAGCCCCAGCATTTT. Translating it yields CASSYGQGDQPQHF.

This clonotype occurred a few times. This chain connects TRBV4-2 to TRBJ1-1, with D uncertain. This CDR3 comprises 15 residues. Trimming shortened V by 1 base and J by 1 base, and 10 bases separated the two germline ends. Germline CDR1 reads LGHNA; CDR2 reads YNFKEQ. Here the CDR3 DNA reads TGTGCCAGCAGCCAAGTTTCGGCTCCGAACACTGAAGCTTTCTTT. Translating it yields CASSQVSAPNTEAFF.

The gene calls are TRBV14 and TRBJ1-5, with D perhaps TRBD1 (6 bases). Germline CDR1 SGHDN, CDR2 FVKESK. Trimming stripped 3 bases from V and 7 bases from J, with 16 bases between. The CDR3 is 15 amino acids. DNA for the CDR3: TGTGCCAGCAGCCATGCAGGGGTGGAGGTCCAGCCCCAGCATTTT. Protein product: CASSHAGVEVQPQHF. Full variable domain (rest looked up from reference TRBV14 and TRBJ1-5): EAGVTQFPSHSVIEKGQTVTLRCDPISGHDNLYWYRRVMGKEIKFLLHFVKESKQDESGMPNNRFLAERTGGTYSTLKVQPAELEDSGVYFCASSHAGVEVQPQHFGDGTRLSIL.